This is a list of T cell receptor beta chains from one sample in a study of T cell changes during pregnancy in multiple sclerosis. Produced via immunoSEQ multiplex PCR; TCRdb's table is partial and in-frame only. The table lists around 41,000 clones, approximately 90% of them singletons, with roughly 1.5% in the top ten. Sequenced material: PBMCs (not recorded whether the cells were cultured). The receptors shown here come from a female donor with multiple sclerosis, enrolled in a pregnancy study. CDR3s include the opening cysteine and the closing phenylalanine or tryptophan. The D gene is left open where the match is weak. Clone sizes are given selectively: once, few, many, or a class where the clone is expanded.

d_call	v_call	clone_size	j_call	cdr3_nt	cdr3_aa
.	TRBV10-1	.	TRBJ2-3	TGCGCCAGCAGTGAGTCCTCCACAGATACGCAGTATTTT	CASSESSTDTQYF
.	TRBV10-3	.	TRBJ1-2	TGTGCCATCAGTGAGGGGGGCGAAGGATATGGCTACACCTTC	CAISEGGEGYGYTF
TRBD2	TRBV2	.	TRBJ2-7	TGTGCCAGCAGTGAGGCGAGCGGGAGTTTCTACGAGCAGTACTTC	CASSEASGSFYEQYF
TRBD1	TRBV5-6	.	TRBJ2-7	TGTGCCAGCAGCGCCGGGACAGGGATCGGAGAGCAGTACTTC	CASSAGTGIGEQYF
.	TRBV18	.	TRBJ2-7	TGTGCCAGCTCACCCCGACCGGGTCCCTACGAGCAGTACTTC	CASSPRPGPYEQYF
.	TRBV19	.	TRBJ2-3	TGTGCCAGTAGTCCCACCCGGGACTCTAGGTCGTATTTT	CASSPTRDSRSYF
.	TRBV5-1	.	TRBJ2-2	TGCGCCAGTACTCGGGGCGACGACACCGGGGAGCTGTTTTTT	CASTRGDDTGELFF
.	TRBV5-4	.	TRBJ1-2	TGTGCCAGCAGCTTGGCGCGGGTCGGGCACTATGGCTACACCTTC	CASSLARVGHYGYTF
TRBD1	TRBV19	.	TRBJ2-7	TGTGCCAGTAGTCGCCGGGACAGGGTTTACGAGCAGTACTTC	CASSRRDRVYEQYF
.	TRBV28	.	TRBJ1-2	TGTGCCAGCAGTTTGACGAAGACAGTTAACGGCTACACCTTC	CASSLTKTVNGYTF
.	TRBV12-5	.	TRBJ2-7	TGTGCTAGCGGAGATGGGGCGACCTACGAGCAGTACTTC	CASGDGATYEQYF
.	TRBV7-7	.	TRBJ2-1	TGTGCTAGCAGCCCGGGATTTAACAATGAGCAGTTCTTC	CASSPGFNNEQFF
TRBD1	TRBV9	.	TRBJ1-1	TGTGCCAGCAGCGATGAGACCTCTTGGGGACAGGGGGCTGAAGCTTTCTTT	CASSDETSWGQGAEAFF
TRBD1	TRBV19	few	TRBJ1-5	TGTGCCAGTAGCGAAAAGACAGGGTTCAATCAGCCCCAGCATTTT	CASSEKTGFNQPQHF
.	TRBV7-2	.	TRBJ2-2	TGTGCCAGCAGCCCATGGGAAGGGAAGGCCGGGGAGCTGTTTTTT	CASSPWEGKAGELFF
.	TRBV11-3	.	TRBJ2-2	TGTGCCAGCAGCTTCCGGGAGAACACCGGGGAGCTGTTTTTT	CASSFRENTGELFF
.	TRBV7-9	.	TRBJ2-7	TGTGCCAGCAGCTCCGACAGGTACTCCTACGAGCAGTACTTC	CASSSDRYSYEQYF
TRBD1	TRBV28	once	TRBJ2-7	TGTGCCAGCAGTCTCAGACAGGGAACTAACTCCTACGAGCAGTACTTC	CASSLRQGTNSYEQYF
.	TRBV7-9	.	TRBJ1-5	TGTGCCAGCAGCTTAGGGGAAGGTCAGCCCCAGCATTTT	CASSLGEGQPQHF
.	TRBV7-2	.	TRBJ2-2	TGTGCCAGCAGCTTAGCGGGAGGAACCGGGGAGCTGTTTTTT	CASSLAGGTGELFF
TRBD1	TRBV29-1	.	TRBJ2-7	TGCAGCGTTGGACAGGGAGAGGGCTACGAGCAGTACTTC	CSVGQGEGYEQYF
.	TRBV11-3	.	TRBJ2-1	TGTGCCAGCAGCTTCAGCGGGTCCTACAATGAGCAGTTCTTC	CASSFSGSYNEQFF
TRBD2	TRBV2	.	TRBJ2-7	TGTGCCAGCAGGGCGGCTAGCGGGAGCTACGAGCAGTACTTC	CASRAASGSYEQYF
TRBD1	TRBV27	few	TRBJ1-1	TGTGCCAGCAGTCTGACAGGGGGCGGTGGCACTGAAGCTTTCTTT	CASSLTGGGGTEAFF
TRBD1	TRBV11-3	.	TRBJ2-7	TGTGCCAGCAGCAATACAGGGGGCTACGAGCAGTACTTC	CASSNTGGYEQYF
TRBD2	TRBV11-2	.	TRBJ2-7	TGTGCCAGCAGCTTCGGGACTAGCGGGAGCAAGCAGTACTTC	CASSFGTSGSKQYF
.	TRBV5-1	.	TRBJ2-7	TGCGCCAGCAGCTTCCCGGGGGCCTACGAGCAGTACTTC	CASSFPGAYEQYF
TRBD1	TRBV5-1	.	TRBJ1-4	TGCGCCAGCAGACGGGACAGTACCAATGAAAAACTGTTTTTT	CASRRDSTNEKLFF
.	TRBV28	once	TRBJ2-7	TGTGCCAGCAGTTTAAGTACCTACGAGCAGTACTTC	CASSLSTYEQYF
.	TRBV10-2	.	TRBJ2-7	TGCGCCAGCAGCTCCGGGCCCTACGAGCAGTACTTC	CASSSGPYEQYF
TRBD1	TRBV6-4	.	TRBJ1-1	TGTGCCAGCAGGGAGACAGGGGAGAACACTGAAGCTTTCTTT	CASRETGENTEAFF
.	TRBV6-5	.	TRBJ1-4	TGTGCCAGCAGTTACACTAAGGGTAATGAAAAACTGTTTTTT	CASSYTKGNEKLFF
.	TRBV7-9	.	TRBJ1-5	TGTGCCAGCAGCCGTTCTACTGGGAATCAGCCCCAGCATTTT	CASSRSTGNQPQHF
.	TRBV30	.	TRBJ1-4	TGTGCCTGGAGAAGGCAGACGAATGAAAAACTGTTTTTT	CAWRRQTNEKLFF
.	TRBV30	.	TRBJ1-1	TGTGCCTGGAGTCCGGGGAACACTGAAGCTTTCTTT	CAWSPGNTEAFF
.	TRBV5-1	.	TRBJ1-1	TGCGCCAGCAGCCCGACGACTCTGGCCACTGAAGCTTTCTTT	CASSPTTLATEAFF
.	TRBV30	.	TRBJ1-1	TGTGCCTGGAGTGTACGAGGGGCCTTTCGGAACACTGAAGCTTTCTTT	CAWSVRGAFRNTEAFF
TRBD1	TRBV13	.	TRBJ2-7	TGTGCCAGCAGCTTAGGAGGATCCGGGACAGGGTGGTCCGAGCAGTACTTC	CASSLGGSGTGWSEQYF
.	TRBV5-4	.	TRBJ2-3	TGTGCCAGCAGCTTTGGGTGGCTACAGCGGGTAACAGATACGCAGTATTTT	CASSFGWLQRVTDTQYF
.	TRBV30	.	TRBJ2-5	TGTGCCTGGAGTGTGGGGGGCCTTGTAGAGACCCAGTACTTC	CAWSVGGLVETQYF
.	TRBV19	.	TRBJ2-1	TGTGCCAGTAGTGTAACGCAGGGGGGTGGCAATGAGCAGTTCTTC	CASSVTQGGGNEQFF
TRBD1	TRBV18	few	TRBJ1-1	TGTGCCAGCTCACCACGCGGGCGACAGGGCACTGAAGCTTTCTTT	CASSPRGRQGTEAFF
.	TRBV29-1	.	TRBJ1-3	TGCAGCGTTTCTTTAAACAGGGACTTCTCTGGAAACACCATATATTTT	CSVSLNRDFSGNTIYF
.	TRBV20-1	.	TRBJ2-5	TGCAGTGCTAGGGAGCAAGAGACCCAGTACTTC	CSAREQETQYF
TRBD1	TRBV19	.	TRBJ1-5	TGTGCCAGTAGTAAGGGGACAGGGAGCAATCAGCCCCAGCATTTT	CASSKGTGSNQPQHF
.	TRBV7-3	.	TRBJ1-2	TGTGCCAGCAGCCCTAGTTGGACAGCCCACTATGGCTACACCTTC	CASSPSWTAHYGYTF
.	TRBV19	.	TRBJ2-3	TGTGCCAGTAAGGACGGACCTAGCACAGATACGCAGTATTTT	CASKDGPSTDTQYF
.	TRBV7-2	.	TRBJ1-4	TGTGCCAGCAGCTCGGACAGAGGTGAAGGAAAACTGTTTTTT	CASSSDRGEGKLFF
.	TRBV7-9	.	TRBJ1-5	TGTGCCAGCAGACCACTCGGACGTAAGCCCCAGCATTTT	CASRPLGRKPQHF
.	TRBV9	.	TRBJ2-1	TGTGCCAGCAGCGTGATCGAGGTCCCTTCCTACAATGAGCAGTTCTTC	CASSVIEVPSYNEQFF
TRBD2	TRBV9	.	TRBJ2-1	TGTGCCAGCAGCGTAGTCGGCGGGAGCTACAATGAGCAGTTCTTC	CASSVVGGSYNEQFF
TRBD2	TRBV10-3	.	TRBJ2-3	TGTGCCATCAGTAGTGGGACTAGCGGGATTGGGGCAGATACGCAGTATTTT	CAISSGTSGIGADTQYF
.	TRBV7-2	.	TRBJ2-2	TGTGCCAGCAGCCTACGAAACACCGGGGAGCTGTTTTTT	CASSLRNTGELFF
TRBD1	TRBV7-3	.	TRBJ2-5	TGTGCCAGCAGCTTTTTTGACCAGACAGGGCCTCAAGAGACCCAGTACTTC	CASSFFDQTGPQETQYF
TRBD2	TRBV6-1	.	TRBJ2-1	TGTGCCAGCAGTTTGACTAGCGGGGCTTACAATGAGCAGTTCTTC	CASSLTSGAYNEQFF
TRBD2	TRBV7-8	.	TRBJ2-1	TGTGCCAGCAGCTTAGGGCGTGGGAGGGGCGAGCAGTTCTTC	CASSLGRGRGEQFF
.	TRBV6-1	once	TRBJ1-3	TGTGCCAGCAGTGAATGGGTAGTTCGCTCTGGAAACACCATATATTTT	CASSEWVVRSGNTIYF
.	TRBV4-3	.	TRBJ1-1	TGCGCCAGCAGCCGCTTGCCAGTTCGGGGCGAAGCTTTCTTT	CASSRLPVRGEAFF
TRBD1	TRBV5-1	few	TRBJ1-2	TGCGCCAGCAGCTTGGTCGTAGGGGGCGGCTCGCGAGGCTACACCTTC	CASSLVVGGGSRGYTF